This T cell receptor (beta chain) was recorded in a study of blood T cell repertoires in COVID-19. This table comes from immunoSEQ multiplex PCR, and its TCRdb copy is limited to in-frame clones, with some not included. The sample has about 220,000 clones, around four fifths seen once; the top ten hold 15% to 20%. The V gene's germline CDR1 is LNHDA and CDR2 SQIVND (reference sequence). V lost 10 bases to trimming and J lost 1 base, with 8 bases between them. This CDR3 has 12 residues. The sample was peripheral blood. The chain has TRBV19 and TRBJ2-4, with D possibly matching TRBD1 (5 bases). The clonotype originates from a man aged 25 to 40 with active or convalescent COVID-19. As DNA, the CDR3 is TGTGCCACCTCAGGGGCCAAAAACATTCAGTACTTC. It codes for CATSGAKNIQYF. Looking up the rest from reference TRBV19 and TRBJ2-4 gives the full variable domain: DGGITQSPKYLFRKEGQNVTLSCEQNLNHDAMYWYRQDPGQGLRLIYYSQIVNDFQKGDIAEGYSVSREKKESFPLTVTSAQKNPTAFYLCATSGAKNIQYFGAGTRLSVL.